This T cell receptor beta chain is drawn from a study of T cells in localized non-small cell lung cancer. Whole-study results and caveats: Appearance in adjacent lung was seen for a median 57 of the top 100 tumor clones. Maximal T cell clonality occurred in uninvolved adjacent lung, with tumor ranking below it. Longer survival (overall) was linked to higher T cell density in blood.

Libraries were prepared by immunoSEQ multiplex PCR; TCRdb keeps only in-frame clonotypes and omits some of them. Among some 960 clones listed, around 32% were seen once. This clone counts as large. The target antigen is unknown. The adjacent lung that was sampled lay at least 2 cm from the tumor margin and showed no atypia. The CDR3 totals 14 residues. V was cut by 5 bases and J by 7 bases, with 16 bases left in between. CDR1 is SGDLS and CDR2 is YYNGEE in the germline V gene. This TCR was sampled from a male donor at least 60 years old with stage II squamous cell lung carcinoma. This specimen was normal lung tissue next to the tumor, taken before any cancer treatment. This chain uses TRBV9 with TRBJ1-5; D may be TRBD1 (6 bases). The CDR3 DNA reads TGTGCCAGCAGTGAATTGGGGGGCTGGCAGCCCCAGCATTTT. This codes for CASSELGGWQPQHF.